The 3 T cell receptor beta chains in this list originate from one sample, sequenced in a study of graft-versus-host responses after intestinal transplantation. These receptors have no known antigen. The repertoire was sequenced with immunoSEQ multiplex PCR; TCRdb's copy has only in-frame clones and lacks some. Here the sample spans 28,000 or so clones, roughly 80% being singletons. Material: unstimulated CD8+ T cells sorted from spleen or lymph node cells, obtained before intestinal transplant. These receptors all come from a human donor who received an intestinal transplant.

This rearrangement joins TRBV28 to TRBJ2-1; tentatively, D is TRBD2 (6 bases). This CDR3 contains 15 residues. V was pared by 6 bases and J by 3 bases, with 15 bases between. Germline CDR1 MDHEN, CDR2 SYDVKM. The DNA for the CDR3 is TGTGCCAGCAGCCATAGGGACTCCTACTACAATGAGCAGTTCTTC. Its protein product is CASSHRDSYYNEQFF.

The chain is built from TRBV28 and TRBJ2-7, with TRBD2 matching over 13 bases. In germline, CDR1 is MDHEN, CDR2 SYDVKM. This CDR3 is built from 15 residues. Losses at the gene ends were 5 bases for V and 9 bases for J; bases not matched to a gene: 10. The CDR3: CASSLRTSGGEGQYF. The CDR3 bases are TGTGCCAGCAGTCTGCGAACTAGCGGGGGGGAGGGGCAGTACTTC.

This rearrangement joins TRBV5-1 to TRBJ2-7; 10 nucleotides line up with TRBD1. This CDR3 spans 14 amino acids. V shed 2 bases and J 5 bases; nucleotides not matched to a gene: 4. CDR1 and CDR2 (germline): SGHRS, YFSETQ. The CDR3 loop is CASSLGTGVDEQYF. As DNA, the CDR3 is TGCGCCAGCAGCTTAGGGACAGGGGTCGACGAGCAGTACTTC.